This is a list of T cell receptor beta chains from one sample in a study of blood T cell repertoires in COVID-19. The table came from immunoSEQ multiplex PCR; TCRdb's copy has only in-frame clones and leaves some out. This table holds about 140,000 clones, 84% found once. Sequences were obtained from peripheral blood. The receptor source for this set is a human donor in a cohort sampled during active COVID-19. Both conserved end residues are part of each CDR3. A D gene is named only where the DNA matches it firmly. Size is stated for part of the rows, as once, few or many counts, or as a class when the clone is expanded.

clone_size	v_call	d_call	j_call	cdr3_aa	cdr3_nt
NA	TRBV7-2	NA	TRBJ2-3	CASSLELDSTDTQYF	TGTGCCAGCAGCTTAGAACTGGACTCAACAGATACGCAGTATTTT
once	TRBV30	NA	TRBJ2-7	CAWSRRGGSSYEQYF	TGTGCCTGGAGTAGGAGGGGGGGATCCTCCTACGAGCAGTACTTC
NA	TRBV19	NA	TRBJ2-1	CASSLDSYNEQFF	TGTGCCAGTAGTCTAGACAGCTACAATGAGCAGTTCTTC
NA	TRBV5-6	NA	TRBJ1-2	CASSLGGQEYGYTF	TGTGCCAGCAGCTTGGGAGGGCAGGAGTATGGCTACACCTTC
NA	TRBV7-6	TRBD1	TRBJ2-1	CASSFWTGAGHNEQFF	TGTGCCAGCAGCTTCTGGACAGGGGCAGGGCACAATGAGCAGTTCTTC
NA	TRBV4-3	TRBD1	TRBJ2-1	CASSQVGQGYDNEQFF	TGCGCCAGCAGCCAAGTTGGACAGGGGTACGACAATGAGCAGTTCTTC
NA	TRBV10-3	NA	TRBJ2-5	CAISLGTIQETQYF	TGTGCCATCAGCCTTGGGACAATACAAGAGACCCAGTACTTC
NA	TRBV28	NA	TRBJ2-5	CASSSDRRPQETQYF	TGTGCCAGCAGTTCCGATCGGCGGCCCCAAGAGACCCAGTACTTC
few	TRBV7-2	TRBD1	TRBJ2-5	CASSLGTGETQYF	TGTGCCAGCAGCCTCGGGACAGGGGAGACCCAGTACTTC
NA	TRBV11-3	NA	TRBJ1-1	CASSSGGRGNTEAFF	TGTGCCAGCAGCTCAGGTGGTAGGGGGAACACTGAAGCTTTCTTT
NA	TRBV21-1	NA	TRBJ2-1	CASLGVRRQSSYNEQFF	TGTGCCAGCCTAGGGGTAAGGAGACAGAGCTCCTACAATGAGCAGTTCTTC
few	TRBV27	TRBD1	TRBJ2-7	CASSPLTGTGGGEQYF	TGTGCCAGCAGTCCCCTCACCGGGACAGGGGGCGGGGAGCAGTACTTC
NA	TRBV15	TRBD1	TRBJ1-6	CATSEIQGYNSPLHF	TGTGCCACCAGCGAGATACAGGGGTATAATTCACCCCTCCACTTT
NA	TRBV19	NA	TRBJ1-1	CASSILTGGTEAFF	TGTGCCAGTAGTATATTGACAGGAGGCACTGAAGCTTTCTTT
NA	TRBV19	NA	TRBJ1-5	CASSSDSGGFQPQHF	TGTGCCAGTAGTTCCGACAGTGGGGGCTTTCAGCCCCAGCATTTT
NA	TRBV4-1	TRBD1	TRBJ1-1	CASSQDSVDRVSGGTEAFF	TGCGCCAGCAGCCAAGATTCCGTAGACAGGGTCTCAGGTGGCACTGAAGCTTTCTTT
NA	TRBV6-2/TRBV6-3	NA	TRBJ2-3	CASSSIPTGTSTDTQYF	TGTGCCAGCAGCTCTATCCCGACGGGAACTAGCACAGATACGCAGTATTTT
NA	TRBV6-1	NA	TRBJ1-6	CASSEGEGPLHF	TGTGCCAGCAGTGAAGGCGAGGGACCCCTCCACTTT
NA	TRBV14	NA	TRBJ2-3	CASSQEGLRTDTQYF	TGTGCCAGCAGCCAAGAGGGACTGCGGACGGATACGCAGTATTTT
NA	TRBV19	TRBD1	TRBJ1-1	CASSRGQGGDTEAFF	TGTGCCAGTAGTAGAGGACAGGGAGGGGACACTGAAGCTTTCTTT
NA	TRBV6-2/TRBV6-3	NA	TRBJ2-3	CASSGEGTDTQYF	TGTGCCAGCAGTGGTGAGGGCACAGATACGCAGTATTTT
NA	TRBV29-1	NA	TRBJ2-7	CSVGSLRWQYF	TGCAGCGTTGGTAGCCTTCGGTGGCAGTACTTC
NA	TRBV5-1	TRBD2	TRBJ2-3	CASSSPGTSVRGDTQYF	TGCGCCAGCAGCTCCCCCGGGACTAGCGTCCGGGGAGATACGCAGTATTTT
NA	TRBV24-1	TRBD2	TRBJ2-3	CATSDPLAGGLHF	TGTGCCACCAGTGATCCTCTAGCGGGGGGGTTGCATTTT
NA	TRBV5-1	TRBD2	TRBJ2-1	CASSLSGTSGINEQFF	TGCGCCAGCAGCTTGTCCGGGACTAGCGGGATCAATGAGCAGTTCTTC
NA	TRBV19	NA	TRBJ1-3	CASSIGETIYF	TGTGCCAGTAGTATCGGGGAAACCATATATTTT
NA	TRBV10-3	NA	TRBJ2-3	CAISGGLSTDTQYF	TGTGCCATCAGCGGGGGGCTTAGCACAGATACGCAGTATTTT
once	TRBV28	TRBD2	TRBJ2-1	CASSLSTSGGIGEQFF	TGTGCCAGCAGTTTATCGACTAGCGGGGGGATTGGTGAGCAGTTCTTC
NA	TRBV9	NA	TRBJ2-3	CASTASDSHTDTQYF	TGTGCCAGCACTGCTAGCGATTCTCATACAGATACGCAGTATTTT
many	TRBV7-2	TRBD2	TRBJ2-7	CASSSTSGVGEQYF	TGTGCCAGCAGCTCGACTAGCGGGGTGGGCGAGCAGTACTTC
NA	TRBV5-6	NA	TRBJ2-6	CASSFALSGANVLTF	TGTGCCAGCAGCTTCGCACTCTCTGGGGCCAACGTCCTGACTTTC
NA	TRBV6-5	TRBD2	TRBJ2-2	CASSRLAGVAGELFF	TGTGCCAGCAGTCGGCTAGCGGGGGTTGCCGGGGAGCTGTTTTTT
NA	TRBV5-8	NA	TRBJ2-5	CASSLGRRQAAWETQYF	TGTGCCAGCAGCTTGGGTCGAAGACAGGCTGCGTGGGAGACCCAGTACTTC